This TCR beta chain is from a study of T cell clones after liver transplantation (dated by TCRdb to about 2019). Describing the broader study: The samples were obtained from ITN030ST, a randomized trial that attempted immunosuppression withdrawal within 2 years after liver transplantation. Tolerance meant complete immunosuppression withdrawal for at least one year without liver enzymes rising beyond twice the upper limit of normal. Donor-reactive T cell clones were identified by TCRbeta sequencing following a pre-transplant mixed lymphocyte reaction and were subsequently tracked in post-transplant blood. Blood samples were collected pre-transplant, pre-randomization before withdrawal, and post-randomization after either full withdrawal or failed withdrawal. The studied cohort comprised 8 liver transplant recipients, 3 classified as tolerant and 5 as non-tolerant. Third party-reactive TCRbeta sequences were also identified from pre-transplant MLRs to serve as an antigen-independent comparator for donor-reactive sequences. Of the eight recipients, a few were HCV-positive, while the remaining recipients had been transplanted for non-autoimmune, non-viral indications. Until randomization at 12-24 months post-transplant, subjects were given standard immunosuppression, with no induction therapy. Paper-wide results and their limitations: Since no allograft tissue specimens were available, donor-reactive T cells may have migrated into the graft instead of being deleted. The decline in donor-reactive sequences exceeded the decline in third party-reactive sequences, suggesting partial antigen-specific deletion that was unrelated to withdrawal success. Circulating donor-reactive CD4 TCRbeta sequences fell significantly post-transplant in 5 of 8 subjects, irrespective of tolerance or HCV status. The conclusions were preliminary, being limited by small, heterogeneous patient numbers and by non-standardized post-transplant time points. In a couple of subjects, low numbers of available donor cells limited the measurable donor-reactive repertoire. When repertoire turnover was taken into account, detection of donor-reactive sequences was significantly reduced in 7 of 8 subjects for CD4 and in 8 of 8 subjects for CD8.

High-throughput TCRbeta CDR3 sequencing of frozen genomic DNA was performed by immunoSEQ, including PCR amplification, mapping, bias correction and internal controls. Processing in the source paper ran as follows. Only productive rearrangements were retained, and each unique TCRbeta sequence was defined by its CDR3 nucleotide sequence together with its V and J gene. Donor-reactive sequences required at least 5-fold expansion in CFSE-low cells versus unstimulated pre-transplant cells and at least 0.01% frequency. Per-subject minimum frequency thresholds, based on the lowest-template unstimulated sample, ensured at least 90% detection power. Jensen-Shannon divergence between the top 1000 TCRbeta sequences post-transplant and pre-transplant was used to measure repertoire turnover. Changes in detection of donor-reactive sequences were assessed with two-sided Fisher's exact tests. TCRdb took over this immuneACCESS table, retaining in-frame rearrangements with V and J assigned. Such tables are incomplete; in checked studies, under half of the missing clones stem from an unresolved V gene, and the remainder is unexplained. V and J calls and clone size are those listed in that table; D and trimming were worked out from the DNA. The sample data list about 58,000 clones, and 70% of these were observed just once. Of the sample, 2.5% to 3% is held by the ten largest clones.

This clone was detected only a few times. Its antigen is currently not known. No clone much larger than this one lies a single base away; base qualities are absent. Unstimulated PBMCs, after thawing, were stained for CD3, CD4 and CD8 and then FACS-sorted into CD3+CD4+ and CD3+CD8+ populations. Each of the 8 studied subjects was randomized to immunosuppression withdrawal. The Qiagen DNeasy Blood and Tissue Kit was used for genomic DNA isolation. Via the germline V gene, CDR1 is SGHVS and CDR2 FNYEAQ. V drops 4 bases and J drops 9 bases, leaving 10 bases in between. The CDR3 starts with the cysteine, ends with the phenylalanine, and has 13 residues. Only the CDR3 DNA is retained, 39 bases long and in frame from the first base.

Specimen: CD4+ T cells from blood, collected at the approximately 16-month timepoint. The sequence was obtained from a human patient who received a liver transplant. Following transplantation, T cells from the graft donor may be among those present. The rearranged chain carries TRBV7-6 and TRBJ1-6; the D gene identity is not certain. The CDR3 corresponds to CASSSGRGSPLHF. The nucleotides read TGTGCCAGCAGCTCCGGGAGAGGTTCACCCCTCCACTTT.